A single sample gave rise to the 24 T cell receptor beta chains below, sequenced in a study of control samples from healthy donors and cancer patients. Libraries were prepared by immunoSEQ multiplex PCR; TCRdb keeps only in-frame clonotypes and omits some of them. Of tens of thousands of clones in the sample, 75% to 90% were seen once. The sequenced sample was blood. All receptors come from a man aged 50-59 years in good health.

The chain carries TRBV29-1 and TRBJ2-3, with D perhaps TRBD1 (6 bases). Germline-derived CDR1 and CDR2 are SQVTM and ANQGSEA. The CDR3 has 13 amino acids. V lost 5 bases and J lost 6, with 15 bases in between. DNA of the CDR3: TGCAGCGTTTCCCGCCAGGGGTTGGATACGCAGTATTTT. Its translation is CSVSRQGLDTQYF.

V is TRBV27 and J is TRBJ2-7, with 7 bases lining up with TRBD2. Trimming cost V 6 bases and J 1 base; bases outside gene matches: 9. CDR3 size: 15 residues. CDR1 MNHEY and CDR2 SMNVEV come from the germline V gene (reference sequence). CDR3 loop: CASSPSGRESYEQYF. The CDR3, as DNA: TGTGCCAGCAGCCCTAGCGGAAGGGAATCCTACGAGCAGTACTTC.

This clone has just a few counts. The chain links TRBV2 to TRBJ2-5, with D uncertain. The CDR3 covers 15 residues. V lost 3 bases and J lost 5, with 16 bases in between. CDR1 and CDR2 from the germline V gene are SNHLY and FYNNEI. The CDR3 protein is CASSDRAGRGETQYF. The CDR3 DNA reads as TGTGCCAGCAGTGATCGTGCAGGACGAGGCGAGACCCAGTACTTC.

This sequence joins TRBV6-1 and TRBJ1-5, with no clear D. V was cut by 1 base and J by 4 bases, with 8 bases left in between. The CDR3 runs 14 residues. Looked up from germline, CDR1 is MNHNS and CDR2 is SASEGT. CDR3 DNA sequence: TGTGCCAGCAGTGAAGGGCAGCCAAATCAGCCCCAGCATTTT. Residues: CASSEGQPNQPQHF.

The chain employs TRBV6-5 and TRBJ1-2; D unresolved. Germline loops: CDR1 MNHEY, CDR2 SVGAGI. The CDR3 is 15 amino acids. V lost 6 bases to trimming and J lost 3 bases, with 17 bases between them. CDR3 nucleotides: TGTGCCAGCAGGTCCCAGGTTTCTGAGTACTATGGCTACACCTTC. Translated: CASRSQVSEYYGYTF.

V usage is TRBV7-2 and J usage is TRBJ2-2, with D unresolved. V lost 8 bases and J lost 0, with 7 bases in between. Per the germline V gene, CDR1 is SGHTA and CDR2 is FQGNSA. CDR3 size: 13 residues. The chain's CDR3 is CASGPPNTGELFF. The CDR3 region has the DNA TGTGCCAGCGGGCCCCCGAACACCGGGGAGCTGTTTTTT.

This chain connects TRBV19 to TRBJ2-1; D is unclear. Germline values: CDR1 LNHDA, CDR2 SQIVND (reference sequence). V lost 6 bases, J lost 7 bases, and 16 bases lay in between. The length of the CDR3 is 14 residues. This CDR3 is CASSEILLGNEQFF. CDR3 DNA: TGTGCCAGTAGCGAAATACTACTGGGGAATGAGCAGTTCTTC.

The CDR3 sequence: CATARAVWGNEQFF. CDR3 nucleotide sequence: TGTGCCACAGCAAGGGCGGTGTGGGGCAATGAGCAGTTCTTC. The rearrangement joins TRBV15 to TRBJ2-1; unclear D gene. Per the germline V gene, CDR1 is LNHNV and CDR2 is YYDKDF (reference sequence). Trimming took 9 bases from V and 6 from J, leaving 18 bases between them. There are 14 residues in the CDR3.

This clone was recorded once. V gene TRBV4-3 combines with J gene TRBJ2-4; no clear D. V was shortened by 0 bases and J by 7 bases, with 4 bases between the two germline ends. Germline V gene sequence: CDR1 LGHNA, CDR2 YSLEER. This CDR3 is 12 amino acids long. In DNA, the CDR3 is TGCGCCAGCAGCCAAGATCGGAACATTCAGTACTTC. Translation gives CASSQDRNIQYF.

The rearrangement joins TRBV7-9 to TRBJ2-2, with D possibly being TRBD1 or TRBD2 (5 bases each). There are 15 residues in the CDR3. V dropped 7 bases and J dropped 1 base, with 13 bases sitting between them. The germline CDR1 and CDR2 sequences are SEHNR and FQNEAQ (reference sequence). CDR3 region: CASNFGAGNTGELFF. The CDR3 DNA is TGTGCCAGCAACTTCGGGGCAGGGAACACCGGGGAGCTGTTTTTT.

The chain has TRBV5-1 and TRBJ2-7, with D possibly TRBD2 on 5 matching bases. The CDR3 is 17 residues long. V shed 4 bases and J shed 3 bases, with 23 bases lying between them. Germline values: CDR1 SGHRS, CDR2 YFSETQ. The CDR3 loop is CASSPTSGMAGNYEQYF. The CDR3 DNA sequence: TGCGCCAGCAGCCCGACATCGGGGATGGCCGGAAACTACGAGCAGTACTTC.

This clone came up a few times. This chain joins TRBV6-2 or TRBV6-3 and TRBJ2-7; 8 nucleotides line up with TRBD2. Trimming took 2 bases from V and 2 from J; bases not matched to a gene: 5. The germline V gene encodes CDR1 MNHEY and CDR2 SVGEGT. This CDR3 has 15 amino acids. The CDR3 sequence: CASSYQLADPYEQYF. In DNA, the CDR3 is TGTGCCAGCAGTTACCAACTAGCGGACCCCTACGAGCAGTACTTC.

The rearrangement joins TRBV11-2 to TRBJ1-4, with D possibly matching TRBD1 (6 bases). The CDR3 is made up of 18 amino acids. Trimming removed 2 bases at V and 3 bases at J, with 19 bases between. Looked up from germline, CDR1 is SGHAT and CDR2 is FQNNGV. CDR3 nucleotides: TGTGCCAGCAGCTTAAGCCACCGGACAGCCACTTCTAATGAAAAACTGTTTTTT. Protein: CASSLSHRTATSNEKLFF. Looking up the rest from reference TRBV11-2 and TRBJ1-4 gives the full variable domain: EAGVAQSPRYKIIEKRQSVAFWCNPISGHATLYWYQQILGQGPKLLIQFQNNGVVDDSQLPKDRFSAERLKGVDSTLKIQPAKLEDSAVYLCASSLSHRTATSNEKLFFGSGTQLSVL.

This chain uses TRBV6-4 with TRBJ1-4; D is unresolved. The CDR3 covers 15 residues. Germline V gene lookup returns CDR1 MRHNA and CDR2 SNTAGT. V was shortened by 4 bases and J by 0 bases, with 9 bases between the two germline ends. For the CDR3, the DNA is TGTGCCAGCAGTGGCCACGGGGCAACTAATGAAAAACTGTTTTTT. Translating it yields CASSGHGATNEKLFF.

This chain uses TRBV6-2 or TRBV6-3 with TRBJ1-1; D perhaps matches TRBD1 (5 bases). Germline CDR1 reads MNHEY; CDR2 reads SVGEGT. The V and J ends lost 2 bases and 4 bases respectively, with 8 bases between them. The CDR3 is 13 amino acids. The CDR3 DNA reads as TGTGCCAGCAGTTACATGGGGGGCACTGAAGCTTTCTTT. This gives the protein CASSYMGGTEAFF.

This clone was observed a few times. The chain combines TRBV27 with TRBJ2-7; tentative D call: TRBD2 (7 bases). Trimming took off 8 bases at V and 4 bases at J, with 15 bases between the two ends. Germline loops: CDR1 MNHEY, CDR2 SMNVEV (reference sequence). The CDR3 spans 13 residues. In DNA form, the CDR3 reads TGTGCCAGCGGGCGGGAGAGGGGGTACGAGCAGTACTTC. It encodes CASGRERGYEQYF.

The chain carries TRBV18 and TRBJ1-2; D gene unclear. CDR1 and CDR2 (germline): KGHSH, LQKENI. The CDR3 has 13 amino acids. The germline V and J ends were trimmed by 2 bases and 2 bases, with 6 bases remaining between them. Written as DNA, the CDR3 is TGTGCCAGCTCACCAACAGACAACTATGGCTACACCTTC. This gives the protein CASSPTDNYGYTF.

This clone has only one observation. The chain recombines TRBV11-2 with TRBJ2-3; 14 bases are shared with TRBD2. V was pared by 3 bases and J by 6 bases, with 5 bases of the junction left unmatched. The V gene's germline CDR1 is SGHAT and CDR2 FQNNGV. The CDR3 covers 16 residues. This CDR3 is CASSLGTSGRSDTQYF. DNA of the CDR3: TGTGCCAGCAGCTTGGGGACTAGCGGGAGATCGGATACGCAGTATTTT.

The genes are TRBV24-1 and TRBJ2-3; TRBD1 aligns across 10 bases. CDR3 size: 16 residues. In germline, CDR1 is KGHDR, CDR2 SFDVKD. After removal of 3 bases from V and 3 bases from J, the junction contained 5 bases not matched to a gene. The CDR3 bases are TGTGCCACCAGTGATACGGACAGGGGGAGAACAGATACGCAGTATTTT. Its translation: CATSDTDRGRTDTQYF.

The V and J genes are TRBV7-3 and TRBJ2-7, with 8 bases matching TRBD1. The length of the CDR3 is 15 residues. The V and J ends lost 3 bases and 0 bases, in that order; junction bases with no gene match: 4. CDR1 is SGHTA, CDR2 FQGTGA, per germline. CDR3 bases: TGTGCCAGCAGCTTTCAGGGGGCGAGCTCCTACGAGCAGTACTTC. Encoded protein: CASSFQGASSYEQYF.

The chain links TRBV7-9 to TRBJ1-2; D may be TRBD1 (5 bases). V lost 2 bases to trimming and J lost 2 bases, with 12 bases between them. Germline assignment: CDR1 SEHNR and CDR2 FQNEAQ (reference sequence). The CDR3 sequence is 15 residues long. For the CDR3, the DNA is TGTGCCAGCAGCTTATTACGCTCAGGGAACTATGGCTACACCTTC. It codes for CASSLLRSGNYGYTF.

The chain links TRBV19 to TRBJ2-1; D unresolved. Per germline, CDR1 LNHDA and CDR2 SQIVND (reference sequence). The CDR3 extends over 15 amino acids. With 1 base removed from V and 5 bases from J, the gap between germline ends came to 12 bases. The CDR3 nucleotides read TGTGCCAGTAGTATAGCGGTGGTGCCGGACAATGAGCAGTTCTTC. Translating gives CASSIAVVPDNEQFF.

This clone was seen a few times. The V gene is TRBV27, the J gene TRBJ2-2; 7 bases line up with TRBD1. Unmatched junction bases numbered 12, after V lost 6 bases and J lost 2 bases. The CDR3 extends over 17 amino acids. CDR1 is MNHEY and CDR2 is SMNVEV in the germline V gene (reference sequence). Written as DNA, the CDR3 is TGTGCCAGCAGACCTATTACCGGGACAGACAACACCGGGGAGCTGTTTTTT. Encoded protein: CASRPITGTDNTGELFF.

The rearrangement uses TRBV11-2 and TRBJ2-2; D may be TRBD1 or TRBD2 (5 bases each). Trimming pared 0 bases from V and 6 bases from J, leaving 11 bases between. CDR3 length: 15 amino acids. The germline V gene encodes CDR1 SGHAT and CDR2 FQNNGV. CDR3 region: CASSLDLGAPGELFF. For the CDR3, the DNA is TGTGCCAGCAGCTTAGATCTCGGGGCCCCCGGGGAGCTGTTTTTT.